A single sample gave rise to the 4 T cell receptor beta chains below, sequenced in a study of PD-1 blockade in classical Hodgkin lymphoma. Sequenced by immunoSEQ multiplex PCR; TCRdb stores in-frame clones only, minus some. The profile shows 60,000 or so clones, roughly nine tenths of them singletons. After autologous stem cell transplantation all patients relapsed, and prior brentuximab vedotin exposure differed between cohorts. Sequenced here: peripheral blood mononuclear cells (PBMCs), sampled at baseline. The source is a human donor with classical Hodgkin lymphoma.

This chain uses TRBV28 with TRBJ2-7; 14 bases line up with TRBD2. The V and J ends lost 3 bases and 6 bases, in that order; junction bases with no gene match: 4. The CDR3 is 15 residues long. Looked up from germline, CDR1 is MDHEN and CDR2 is SYDVKM. CDR3 DNA: TGTGCCAGCAGTTTGGGACTAGCGGGAGCTCTCGAGCAGTACTTC. Amino acid sequence: CASSLGLAGALEQYF. Combining the CDR3 with reference TRBV28 and TRBJ2-7 gives the whole variable domain DVKVTQSSRYLVKRTGEKVFLECVQDMDHENMFWYRQDPGLGLRLIYFSYDVKMKEKGDIPEGYSVSREKKERFSLILESASTNQTSMYLCASSLGLAGALEQYFGPGTRLTVT.

This clone was picked up one time. The rearrangement uses TRBV6-1 and TRBJ2-5, with D unclear. The germline V gene encodes CDR1 MNHNS and CDR2 SASEGT. The CDR3 runs 11 residues. Trimming pared 5 bases from V and 3 bases from J, leaving 4 bases between. The CDR3 region has the DNA TGTGCCAGCAGTTATAAAGAGACCCAGTACTTC. Its protein is CASSYKETQYF.

The sample holds one count of this clone. The chain is built from TRBV19 and TRBJ2-4, with TRBD2 as a possible D gene (6 bases). This CDR3 is 14 amino acids long. Trimming cost V 3 bases and J 8 bases, with 14 bases left between them. The germline V gene encodes CDR1 LNHDA and CDR2 SQIVND (reference sequence). The CDR3, as DNA: TGTGCCAGTAGTATTGACAGTACGGGAGACATTCAGTACTTC. Protein product: CASSIDSTGDIQYF.

This clone turned up a few times. The chain is built from TRBV18 and TRBJ2-2; D unclear. V was trimmed by 2 bases and J by 8 bases, leaving 9 bases between them. This CDR3 contains 13 residues. Germline V gene sequence: CDR1 KGHSH, CDR2 LQKENI. The CDR3 DNA follows: TGTGCCAGCTCACCAGACCTCGCGGGGGAGCTGTTTTTT. Translation: CASSPDLAGELFF.